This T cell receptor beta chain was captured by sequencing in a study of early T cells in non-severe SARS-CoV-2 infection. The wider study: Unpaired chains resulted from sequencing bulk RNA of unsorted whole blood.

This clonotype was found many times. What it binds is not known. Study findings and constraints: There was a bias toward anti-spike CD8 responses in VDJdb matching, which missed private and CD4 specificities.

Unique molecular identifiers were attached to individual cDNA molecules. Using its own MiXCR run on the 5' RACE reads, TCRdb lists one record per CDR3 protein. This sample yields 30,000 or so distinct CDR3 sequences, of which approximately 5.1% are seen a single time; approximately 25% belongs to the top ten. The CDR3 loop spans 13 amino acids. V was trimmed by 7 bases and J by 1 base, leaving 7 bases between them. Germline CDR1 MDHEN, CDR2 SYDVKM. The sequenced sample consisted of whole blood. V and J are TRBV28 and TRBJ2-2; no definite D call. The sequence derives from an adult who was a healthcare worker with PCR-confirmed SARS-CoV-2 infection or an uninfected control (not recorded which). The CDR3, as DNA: TGTGCCAGCACAACCCAGAACACCGGGGAGCTGTTTTTT. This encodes CASTTQNTGELFF.